This T cell receptor beta chain stems from a study of OX40 agonist ivuxolimab in advanced cancers. On the study more broadly: Ivuxolimab, which is an agonistic anti-OX40 (CD134) antibody, was administered to the patients. Study-wide findings and caveats: Nonresponders, in some cases, also had low normalized T-cell clonal expansion.

Per germline, CDR1 SNHLY and CDR2 FYNNEI. V was clipped by 6 bases and J by 4 bases, with 10 bases between them. The CDR3 sequence is 13 residues long. A remark on this clone: Its antigen is still unknown.

Measured with immunoSEQ multiplex PCR; TCRdb has only the in-frame clones, and not every one. The sample contains some 45,000 clones, roughly 82% of which appear only once. Sequenced material: CD4+ or CD8+ T cells sorted from blood, taken in a trial of the OX40 agonist ivuxolimab. This TCR was sampled from an adult with an advanced solid tumor such as melanoma, head and neck, liver or kidney cancer. This chain connects TRBV2 to TRBJ1-5; D is unresolved. Written as DNA, the CDR3 is TGTGCCAGCAGGGGGTACGGGAATCAGCCCCAGCATTTT. Translating it yields CASRGYGNQPQHF.